The 16 T cell receptor beta chains given below trace back to one sample, sequenced in a study of identifying expanded T cells in peripheral blood. Measured with immunoSEQ multiplex PCR; TCRdb has only the in-frame clones, and not every one. The profile shows over 80,000 clones, about 86% of them singletons. Sequences were obtained from blood. The receptors were sampled from a person between 18 and 75 years old in good health.

This chain links TRBV7-2 with TRBJ1-4; maybe TRBD1 (5 bases). This CDR3 has 14 amino acids. CDR1 and CDR2 from the germline V gene are SGHTA and FQGNSA. The V end was cut by 5 bases, the J end by 8 bases, with 15 bases between. The CDR3 is CASSKGYSGEKLFF. The CDR3 region has the DNA TGTGCCAGCAGCAAGGGGTATTCGGGAGAAAAACTGTTTTTT.

This rearrangement joins TRBV2 to TRBJ1-2, with D perhaps matching TRBD1 (5 bases). Germline V gene data show CDR1 as SNHLY and CDR2 as FYNNEI. Trimming shortened V by 8 bases and J by 2 bases, and 12 bases separated the two germline ends. The CDR3 totals 13 residues. The CDR3 DNA follows: TGTGCCAGCGCAGGGTTCCCAAACTATGGCTACACCTTC. Its translation: CASAGFPNYGYTF.

The rearrangement links TRBV11-3 to TRBJ1-2; TRBD1 agrees at 7 bases. The CDR3 runs 17 residues. With V trimmed by 5 bases and J by 6 bases, 18 bases remained unmatched. In germline, CDR1 is SGHNT, CDR2 YENEEA. Written as DNA, the CDR3 is TGTGCCAGCAGCCACCGTGGATCCGTGCAGGGGGAGGATGGCTACACCTTC. The encoded protein is CASSHRGSVQGEDGYTF.

This clone has a handful of counts. The CDR3 loop reads CASSNRRASTDTQYF. The CDR3 coding sequence is TGTGCCAGCAGCAATAGACGGGCTAGCACAGATACGCAGTATTTT. This chain links TRBV11-2 with TRBJ2-3, with D unresolved. The CDR3 is 15 amino acids. The V end was cut by 5 bases, the J end by 0 bases, with 12 bases between. The V gene's germline CDR1 is SGHAT and CDR2 FQNNGV.

DNA of the CDR3: TGTGCCAGCAGCAAAGTCGGTCAGCCCCAGCATTTT. This sequence encodes CASSKVGQPQHF. V is TRBV21-1 and J is TRBJ1-5. TRBV21-1 is a pseudogene locus. The length of the CDR3 is 12 residues.

The V and J genes are TRBV19 and TRBJ2-1; perhaps TRBD2 as D (6 bases). V lost 5 bases to trimming and J lost 4 bases, with 9 bases between them. The CDR3 is 13 amino acids. Germline CDR1 and CDR2: LNHDA and SQIVND (reference sequence). The CDR3 bases are TGTGCCAGTAGTCCCGGGACTTACAATGAGCAGTTCTTC. Its translation is CASSPGTYNEQFF.

Points on this clone: This specimen includes other DNA sequences encoding the same CDR3. DNA for the CDR3: TGTGCCAGCAGCCCCAGGGGGGGCTACGAGCAGTACTTC. This codes for CASSPRGGYEQYF. V is TRBV7-9 and J is TRBJ2-7; D tentatively reads TRBD1 or TRBD2 (7 bases each). The CDR3 totals 13 residues. Per germline, CDR1 SEHNR and CDR2 FQNEAQ (reference sequence). V lost 5 bases and J lost 3, with 11 bases in between.

The gene calls are TRBV9 and TRBJ2-2; D may correspond to TRBD1 or TRBD2 (5 bases each). V was trimmed by 4 bases and J by 4 bases, leaving 11 bases between them. Germline V gene sequence: CDR1 SGDLS, CDR2 YYNGEE. The CDR3 covers 14 residues. CDR3: CASSFTGGTGELFF. As DNA, the CDR3 is TGTGCCAGCAGCTTTACTGGGGGCACCGGGGAGCTGTTTTTT.

This sequence joins TRBV11-3 and TRBJ2-1, with 7 bases lining up with TRBD1. From germline, CDR1 is SGHNT and CDR2 YENEEA. This CDR3 contains 15 residues. J gave up 6 bases and V 5 bases, and 10 bases lay outside the gene matches. The chain's CDR3 is CASSPRDRGTNEQFF. The DNA of the CDR3 is TGTGCCAGCAGCCCAAGGGACAGAGGCACCAATGAGCAGTTCTTC. The variable domain in full, with the rest retrieved from reference TRBV11-3 and TRBJ2-1, is EAGVVQSPRYKIIEKKQPVAFWCNPISGHNTLYWYLQNLGQGPELLIRYENEEAVDDSQLPKDRFSAERLKGVDSTLKIQPAELGDSAVYLCASSPRDRGTNEQFFGPGTRLTVL.

The chain has TRBV19 and TRBJ1-2; no reliable D call. V was clipped by 7 bases and J by 5 bases, with 17 bases between them. Germline loops: CDR1 LNHDA, CDR2 SQIVND (reference sequence). The CDR3 spans 14 residues. Here the CDR3 reads CASTPLDFLYGYTF. The DNA of the CDR3 is TGTGCCAGTACCCCCCTGGACTTCTTATATGGCTACACCTTC.

The gene calls are TRBV7-9 and TRBJ1-2; D gene uncertain. The CDR3 extends over 16 amino acids. Germline loops: CDR1 SEHNR, CDR2 FQNEAQ (reference sequence). V was trimmed by 3 bases and J by 5 bases, leaving 19 bases between them. Here the CDR3 reads CASSFLGPKGGYGYTF. The DNA for the CDR3 is TGTGCCAGCAGCTTTCTTGGACCGAAGGGAGGATATGGCTACACCTTC. Complete variable domain (other parts from reference TRBV7-9 and TRBJ1-2): DTGVSQNPRHKITKRGQNVTFRCDPISEHNRLYWYRQTLGQGPEFLTYFQNEAQLEKSRLLSDRFSAERPKGSFSTLEIQRTEQGDSAMYLCASSFLGPKGGYGYTFGSGTRLTVV.

In this sample, this clone turned up once. V gene TRBV29-1 combines with J gene TRBJ2-3; possibly TRBD2 for D (5 bases). The ends were cut back, 4 bases at V and 6 bases at J, with 20 bases in the middle. Per germline, CDR1 SQVTM and CDR2 ANQGSEA. The CDR3 extends over 15 amino acids. The CDR3 DNA is TGCAGCGTTGGCAGGAGCACTGGTAGGAGGGATACGCAGTATTTT. Amino acid sequence: CSVGRSTGRRDTQYF.

The chain has TRBV6-5 and TRBJ2-2, with TRBD1 matching 9 bases. J was trimmed by 4 bases and V by 4 bases; bases with no gene match: 4. In germline, CDR1 is MNHEY, CDR2 SVGAGI. The CDR3 is 15 residues long. The CDR3 DNA reads as TGTGCCAGCAGTTGGCGGACAGGGGCCACCGGGGAGCTGTTTTTT. Protein: CASSWRTGATGELFF.

The rearrangement uses TRBV18 and TRBJ1-5; a weak D match, TRBD1 (5 bases). CDR3 length: 16 residues. Deletions cut 3 bases from V and 4 bases from J, with 16 bases between. Germline values: CDR1 KGHSH, CDR2 LQKENI. CDR3 in DNA: TGTGCCAGCTCACCTAACGGGGCCGGCGGTAATCAGCCCCAGCATTTT. Protein sequence: CASSPNGAGGNQPQHF.

The V call is TRBV27, the J call TRBJ2-7, with a possible D match to TRBD1 (5 bases). The CDR3 has 12 residues. The V and J ends lost 0 bases and 6 bases respectively, with 6 bases between them. Germline-derived CDR1 and CDR2 are MNHEY and SMNVEV (reference sequence). The CDR3 DNA reads TGTGCCAGCAGTTTATCAGGGGCCGAGCAGTACTTC. Its translation: CASSLSGAEQYF.

The CDR3 region has the DNA TGTGCCAGCAGCACCCGACAGTTATCACCCCTCCACTTT. The encoded protein is CASSTRQLSPLHF. The chain employs TRBV7-2 and TRBJ1-6; a weak D match, TRBD1 (5 bases). The germline CDR1 and CDR2 sequences are SGHTA and FQGNSA. This CDR3 has 13 amino acids. V was clipped by 5 bases and J by 10 bases, with 12 bases between them.